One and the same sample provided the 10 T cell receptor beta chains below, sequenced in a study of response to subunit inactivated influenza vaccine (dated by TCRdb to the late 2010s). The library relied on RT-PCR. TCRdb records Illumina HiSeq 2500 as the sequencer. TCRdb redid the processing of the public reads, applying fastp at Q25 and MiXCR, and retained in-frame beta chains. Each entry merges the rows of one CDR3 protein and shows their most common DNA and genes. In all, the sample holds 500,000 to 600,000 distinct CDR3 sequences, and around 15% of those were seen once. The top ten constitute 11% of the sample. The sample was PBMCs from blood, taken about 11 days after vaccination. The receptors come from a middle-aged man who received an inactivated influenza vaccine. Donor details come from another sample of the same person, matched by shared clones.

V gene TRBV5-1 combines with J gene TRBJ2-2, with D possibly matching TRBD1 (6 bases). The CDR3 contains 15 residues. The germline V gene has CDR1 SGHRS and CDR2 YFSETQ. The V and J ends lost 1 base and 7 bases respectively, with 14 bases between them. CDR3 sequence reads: CASSLRQGNGGELFF. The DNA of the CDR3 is TGCGCCAGCAGCTTGCGGCAGGGGAATGGCGGGGAGCTGTTTTTT.

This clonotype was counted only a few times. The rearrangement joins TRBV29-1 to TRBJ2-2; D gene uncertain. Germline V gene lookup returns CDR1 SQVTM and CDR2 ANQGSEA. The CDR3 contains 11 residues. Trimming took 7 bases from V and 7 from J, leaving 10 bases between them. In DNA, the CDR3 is TGCAGCGCCGGATATGGCGGGGAGCTGTTTTTT. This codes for CSAGYGGELFF.

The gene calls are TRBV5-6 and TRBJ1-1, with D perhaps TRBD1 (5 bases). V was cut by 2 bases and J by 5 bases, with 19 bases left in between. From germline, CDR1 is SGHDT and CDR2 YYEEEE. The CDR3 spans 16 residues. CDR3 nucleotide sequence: TGTGCCAGCAGCTTTGTTCGGGGGGAGGATGGGACTGAAGCTTTCTTT. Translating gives CASSFVRGEDGTEAFF.

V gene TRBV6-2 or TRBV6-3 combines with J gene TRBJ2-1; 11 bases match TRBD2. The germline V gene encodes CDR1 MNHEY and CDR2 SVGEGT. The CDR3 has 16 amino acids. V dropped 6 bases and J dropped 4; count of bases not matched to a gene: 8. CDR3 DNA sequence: TGTGCCAGCAGCATAGAACTAGCGGGAGAATACAATGAGCAGTTCTTC. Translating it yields CASSIELAGEYNEQFF.

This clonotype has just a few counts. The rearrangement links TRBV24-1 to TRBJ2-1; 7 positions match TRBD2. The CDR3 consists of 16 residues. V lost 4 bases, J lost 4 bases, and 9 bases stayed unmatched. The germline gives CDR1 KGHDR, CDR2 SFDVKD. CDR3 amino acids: CATSDRRAGDYNEQFF. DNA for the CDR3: TGTGCCACCAGTGACCGCAGGGCGGGGGATTACAATGAGCAGTTCTTC.

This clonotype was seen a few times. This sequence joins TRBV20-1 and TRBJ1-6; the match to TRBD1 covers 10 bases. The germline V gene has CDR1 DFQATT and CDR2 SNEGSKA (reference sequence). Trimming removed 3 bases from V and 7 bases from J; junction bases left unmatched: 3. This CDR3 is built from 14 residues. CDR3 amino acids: CSARDRGYNSPLHF. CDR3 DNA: TGCAGTGCTAGGGACAGGGGGTACAATTCACCCCTCCACTTT.

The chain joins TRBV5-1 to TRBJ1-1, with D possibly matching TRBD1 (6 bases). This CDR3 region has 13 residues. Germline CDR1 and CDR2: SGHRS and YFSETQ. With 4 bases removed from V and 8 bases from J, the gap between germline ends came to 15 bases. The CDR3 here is CASSREGQREAFF. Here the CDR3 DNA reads TGCGCCAGCAGCCGGGAAGGACAGAGAGAAGCTTTCTTT.

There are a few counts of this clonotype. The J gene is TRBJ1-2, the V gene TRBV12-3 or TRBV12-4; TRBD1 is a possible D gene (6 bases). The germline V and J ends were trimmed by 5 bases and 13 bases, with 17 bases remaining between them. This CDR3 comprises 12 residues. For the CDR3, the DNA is TGTGCCAGCAGTGCCCAAGACAGGTTGTTCACCTTC. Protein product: CASSAQDRLFTF.

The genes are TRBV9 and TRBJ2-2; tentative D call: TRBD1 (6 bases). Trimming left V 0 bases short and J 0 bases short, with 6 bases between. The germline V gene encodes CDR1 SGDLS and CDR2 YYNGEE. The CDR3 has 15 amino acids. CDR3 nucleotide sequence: TGTGCCAGCAGCGTAGAGGGGGCGAACACCGGGGAGCTGTTTTTT. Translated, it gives CASSVEGANTGELFF.

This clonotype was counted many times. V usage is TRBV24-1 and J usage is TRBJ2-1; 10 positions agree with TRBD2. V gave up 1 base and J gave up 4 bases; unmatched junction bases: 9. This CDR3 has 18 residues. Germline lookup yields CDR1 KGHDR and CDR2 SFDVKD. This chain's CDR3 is CATSDFDRAGGPYNEQFF. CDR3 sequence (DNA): TGTGCCACCAGTGATTTCGATCGAGCGGGAGGGCCTTACAATGAGCAGTTCTTC.